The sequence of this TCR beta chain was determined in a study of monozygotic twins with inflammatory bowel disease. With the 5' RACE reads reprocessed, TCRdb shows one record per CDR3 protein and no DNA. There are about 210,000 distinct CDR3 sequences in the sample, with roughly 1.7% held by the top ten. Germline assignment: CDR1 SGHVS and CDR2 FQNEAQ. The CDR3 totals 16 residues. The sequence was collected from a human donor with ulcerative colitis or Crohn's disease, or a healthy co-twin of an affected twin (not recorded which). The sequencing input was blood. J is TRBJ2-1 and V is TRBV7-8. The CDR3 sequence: CASSLLGQSSYNEQFF. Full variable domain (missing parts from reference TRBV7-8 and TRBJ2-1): GAGVSQSPRYKVAKRGQDVALRCDPISGHVSLFWYQQALGQGPEFLTYFQNEAQLDKSGLPSDRFFAERPEGSVSTLKIQRTQQEDSAVYLCASSLLGQSSYNEQFFGPGTRLTVL.